The entry below gives a single T cell receptor (beta chain) sequence along with its context. Its antigen has not been determined. No base qualities exist here, and no much larger clone lies one base off it. Measured from the cysteine to the phenylalanine, the CDR3 is 13 residues long. The sequence is cut down to CDR3 DNA, 39 bases in frame from base 1. The trim is 6 bases for V and 4 bases for J, with a gap of 13 bases between the germline ends. CDR1 and CDR2 were assigned from the germline V gene (reference sequence) as SGHNT and YYREEE. This sample stems from a study of control samples from healthy donors and cancer patients (TCRdb year 2020). Libraries were built with the immunoSEQ multiplex PCR assay. TCRdb retrieved this table from immuneACCESS and kept in-frame rearrangements only. Not all clones are present; in checked studies, unresolved V genes account for under half, and no reason is known for the remainder. For this sample there are around 110,000 clones; more than 70% appear just once. Jointly, the top ten make up 2% to 3% of the sample.

The chain is made from TRBV5-4 and TRBJ1-2; TRBD1 might be the D gene, on 6 matching bases. Sequenced input: blood. This TCR was sampled from a woman in her 70s in good health. CDR3 reads: CASTPGEGYGYTF. The DNA sequence is as follows: TGTGCCAGCACCCCAGGGGAGGGCTATGGCTACACCTTC.